This is a list of T cell receptor beta chains from one sample in a study of cytomegalovirus exposure and HLA in healthy donors. Produced via immunoSEQ multiplex PCR; TCRdb's table is partial and in-frame only. Of 110,000 to 150,000 clones listed, about 75% are singletons. Sequencing was carried out using PBMCs. The receptor source for this set is a man aged 60 to 75 in good health and CMV-seronegative. CDR3s include the opening cysteine and the closing phenylalanine or tryptophan. Each record gives: clone size, J gene, V gene, D gene, CDR3 protein, CDR3 DNA. A D gene is named only where the DNA matches it firmly. Expanded clones are given a class, and other clones once, few, many or no size at all.

>.|TRBJ2-1|TRBV9|.
CASSGTLINEQFF
TGTGCCAGCAGCGGGACATTGATCAATGAGCAGTTCTTC
>few|TRBJ2-2|TRBV5-6|.
CASGSSSAGELFF
TGTGCCAGCGGATCGTCTAGCGCCGGGGAGCTGTTTTTT
>.|TRBJ2-3|TRBV30|.
CAWSLILRTDTQYF
TGTGCCTGGAGTTTAATTCTCCGCACAGATACGCAGTATTTT
>.|TRBJ2-2|TRBV7-2|TRBD2
CASSLITAGVVRIGELFF
TGTGCCAGCAGCTTAATCACTGCGGGGGTGGTTAGGATCGGGGAGCTGTTTTTT
>.|TRBJ1-5|TRBV25-1|.
CASSQGSGGPQHF
TGTGCCAGCAGCCAGGGATCCGGGGGGCCCCAGCATTTT
>.|TRBJ2-2|TRBV14|TRBD2
CASSSGLASSFTGELFF
TGTGCCAGCAGTTCGGGACTAGCGTCATCTTTCACCGGGGAGCTGTTTTTT
>.|TRBJ2-3|TRBV5-4|TRBD2
CASSLGVAGARDTQYF
TGTGCCAGCAGCTTGGGGGTAGCGGGAGCAAGGGATACGCAGTATTTT
>.|TRBJ2-7|TRBV29-1|TRBD2
CSVAGEGGYEQYF
TGCAGCGTTGCGGGGGAGGGTGGCTACGAGCAGTACTTC
>.|TRBJ2-5|TRBV27|TRBD1
CASSLSRQGVGETQYF
TGTGCCAGCAGTTTATCCCGACAGGGGGTGGGAGAGACCCAGTACTTC
>.|TRBJ1-5|TRBV7-2|.
CASSPSGGNQPQHF
TGTGCCAGCAGCCCGTCAGGGGGCAATCAGCCCCAGCATTTT
>.|TRBJ2-2|TRBV4-1|.
CASSQDLGREYTGELFF
TGCGCCAGCAGCCAAGACTTGGGGCGGGAATACACCGGGGAGCTGTTTTTT
>.|TRBJ1-1|TRBV6-5|.
CASSYSSVSRNTEAFF
TGTGCCAGCAGTTACTCGAGTGTTTCACGGAACACTGAAGCTTTCTTT
>once|TRBJ2-5|TRBV11-3|TRBD2
CASSRRTSGRVYQETQYF
TGTGCCAGCAGCCGCCGGACTAGCGGGAGGGTGTACCAAGAGACCCAGTACTTC
>.|TRBJ2-1|TRBV5-1|.
CASSFAGSSYNEQFF
TGCGCCAGCAGTTTTGCGGGGAGCTCCTACAATGAGCAGTTCTTC
>once|TRBJ1-2|TRBV19|.
CASSGPQGANYGYTF
TGTGCCAGTAGTGGCCCCCAAGGGGCTAACTATGGCTACACCTTC
>few|TRBJ2-7|TRBV2|TRBD2
CASSDLLAGGTQQYF
TGTGCCAGCAGTGACTTACTAGCGGGAGGGACTCAGCAGTACTTC
>.|TRBJ2-7|TRBV6-6|TRBD1
CASSYLGQSYEQYF
TGTGCCAGCAGTTACTTGGGACAGTCCTACGAGCAGTACTTC
>.|TRBJ1-5|TRBV28|.
CASRNTPGTSNQPQHF
TGTGCCAGCAGAAATACTCCGGGAACTAGCAATCAGCCCCAGCATTTT
>.|TRBJ2-1|TRBV6-1|.
CASSEEYRRGNEQFF
TGTGCCAGCAGTGAAGAGTATCGTCGAGGGAATGAGCAGTTCTTC
>.|TRBJ2-7|TRBV10-3|TRBD2
CAISEGLAGGYEQYF
TGTGCCATCAGTGAGGGACTAGCGGGGGGATACGAGCAGTACTTC
>.|TRBJ2-5|TRBV11-2|.
CASSLVLGGEETQYF
TGTGCCAGCAGCTTAGTACTCGGCGGGGAAGAGACCCAGTACTTC
>.|TRBJ1-1|TRBV30|.
CAWGAGDDTEAFF
TGTGCCTGGGGCGCGGGGGATGACACTGAAGCTTTCTTT
>.|TRBJ2-2|TRBV28|.
CASSSYRGGTGELFF
TGTGCCAGCAGTTCCTACAGAGGGGGCACCGGGGAGCTGTTTTTT
>.|TRBJ2-2|TRBV27|.
CASSPTRFGELFF
TGTGCCAGCAGTCCGACTCGATTCGGGGAGCTGTTTTTT
>.|TRBJ2-2|TRBV10-2|TRBD2
CASSESSRGLAGFEGELFF
TGCGCCAGCAGTGAATCCTCGAGGGGACTAGCGGGGTTTGAGGGGGAGCTGTTTTTT
>few|TRBJ1-2|TRBV5-1|.
CASSLAGLGNYGYTF
TGCGCCAGCAGCTTGGCGGGGTTAGGAAACTATGGCTACACCTTC